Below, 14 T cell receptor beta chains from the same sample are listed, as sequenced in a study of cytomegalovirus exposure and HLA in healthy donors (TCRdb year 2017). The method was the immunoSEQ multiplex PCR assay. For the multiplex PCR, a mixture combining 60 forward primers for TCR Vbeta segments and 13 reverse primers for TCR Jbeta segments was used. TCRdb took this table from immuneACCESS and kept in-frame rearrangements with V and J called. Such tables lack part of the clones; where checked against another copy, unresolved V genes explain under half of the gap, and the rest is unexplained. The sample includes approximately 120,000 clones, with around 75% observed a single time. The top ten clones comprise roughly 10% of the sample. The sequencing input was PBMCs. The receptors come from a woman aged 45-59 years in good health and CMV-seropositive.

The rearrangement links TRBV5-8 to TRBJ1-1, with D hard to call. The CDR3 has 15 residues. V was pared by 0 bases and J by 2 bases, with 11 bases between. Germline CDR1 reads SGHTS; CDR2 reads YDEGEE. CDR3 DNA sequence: TGTGCCAGCAGCTTGGTTCTGGCCTCCAACACTGAAGCTTTCTTT. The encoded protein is CASSLVLASNTEAFF.

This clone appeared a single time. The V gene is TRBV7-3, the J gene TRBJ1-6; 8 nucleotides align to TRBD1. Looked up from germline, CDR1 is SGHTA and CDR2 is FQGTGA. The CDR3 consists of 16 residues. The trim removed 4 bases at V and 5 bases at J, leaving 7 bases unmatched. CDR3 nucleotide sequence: TGTGCCAGCAGCTCTAACGGACAGGGCAATAATTCACCCCTCCACTTT. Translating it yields CASSSNGQGNNSPLHF.

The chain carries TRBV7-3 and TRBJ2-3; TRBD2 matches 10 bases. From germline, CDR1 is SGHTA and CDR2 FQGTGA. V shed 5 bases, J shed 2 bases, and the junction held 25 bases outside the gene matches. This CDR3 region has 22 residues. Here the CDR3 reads CASSPRGLPQAGGQSDTDTQYF. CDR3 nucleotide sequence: TGTGCCAGCAGCCCCCGGGGTTTACCACAAGCGGGGGGGCAGTCTGACACAGATACGCAGTATTTT.

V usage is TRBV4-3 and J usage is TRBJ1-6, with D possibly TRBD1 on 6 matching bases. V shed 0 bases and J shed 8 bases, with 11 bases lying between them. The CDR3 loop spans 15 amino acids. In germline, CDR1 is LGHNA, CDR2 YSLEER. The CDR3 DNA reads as TGCGCCAGCAGCCAAGAGGGGGCCGGGTATTCACCCCTCCACTTT. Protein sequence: CASSQEGAGYSPLHF.

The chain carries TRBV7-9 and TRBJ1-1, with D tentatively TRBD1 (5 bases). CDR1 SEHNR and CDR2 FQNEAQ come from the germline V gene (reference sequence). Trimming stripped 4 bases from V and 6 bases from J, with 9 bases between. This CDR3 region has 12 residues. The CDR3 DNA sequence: TGTGCCAGCAGCTCCATGACAGCTGAAGCTTTCTTT. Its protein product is CASSSMTAEAFF.

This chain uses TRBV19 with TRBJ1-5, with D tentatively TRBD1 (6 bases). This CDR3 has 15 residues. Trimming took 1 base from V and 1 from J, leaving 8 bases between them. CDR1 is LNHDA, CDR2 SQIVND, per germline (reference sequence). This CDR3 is CASSIADRSNQPQHF. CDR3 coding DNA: TGTGCCAGTAGTATAGCAGACAGGAGCAATCAGCCCCAGCATTTT.

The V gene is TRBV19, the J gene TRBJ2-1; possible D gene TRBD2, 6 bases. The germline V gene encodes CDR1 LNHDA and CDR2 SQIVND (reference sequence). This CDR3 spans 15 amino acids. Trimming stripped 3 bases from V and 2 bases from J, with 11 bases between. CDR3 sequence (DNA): TGTGCCAGTAGTATCGGTGTAGCGGCCTACAATGAGCAGTTCTTC. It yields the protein CASSIGVAAYNEQFF.

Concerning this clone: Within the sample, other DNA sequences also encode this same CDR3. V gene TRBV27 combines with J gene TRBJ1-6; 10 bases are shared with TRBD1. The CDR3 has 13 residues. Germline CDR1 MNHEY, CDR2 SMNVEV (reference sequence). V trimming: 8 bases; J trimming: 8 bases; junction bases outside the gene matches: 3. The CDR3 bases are TGTGCCAGCCGACAGGGGGCTGATTCACCCCTCCACTTT. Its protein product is CASRQGADSPLHF.

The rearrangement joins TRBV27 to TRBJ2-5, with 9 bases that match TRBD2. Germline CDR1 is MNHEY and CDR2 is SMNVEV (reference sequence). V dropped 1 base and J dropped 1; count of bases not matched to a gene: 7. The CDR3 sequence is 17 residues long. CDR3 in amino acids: CASSLFSGLASQETQYF. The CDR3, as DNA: TGTGCCAGCAGTTTATTCTCGGGACTAGCCTCCCAAGAGACCCAGTACTTC.

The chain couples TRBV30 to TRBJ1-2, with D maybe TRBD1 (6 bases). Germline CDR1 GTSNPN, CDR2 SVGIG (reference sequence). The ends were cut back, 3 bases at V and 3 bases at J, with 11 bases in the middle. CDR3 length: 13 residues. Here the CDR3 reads CAWRTGAYYGYTF. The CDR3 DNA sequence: TGTGCCTGGAGGACAGGTGCTTACTATGGCTACACCTTC.

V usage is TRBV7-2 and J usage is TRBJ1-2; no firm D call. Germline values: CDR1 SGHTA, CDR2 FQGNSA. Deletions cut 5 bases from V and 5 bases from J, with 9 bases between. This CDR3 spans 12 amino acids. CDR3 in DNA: TGTGCCAGCAGCGACTCCTTTTATGGCTACACCTTC. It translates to CASSDSFYGYTF. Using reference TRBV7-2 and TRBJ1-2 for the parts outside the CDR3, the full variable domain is GAGVSQSPSNKVTEKGKDVELRCDPISGHTALYWYRQSLGQGLEFLIYFQGNSAPDKSGLPSDRFSAERTGGSVSTLTIQRTQQEDSAVYLCASSDSFYGYTFGSGTRLTVV.

The CDR3 region has the DNA TGTGCCAGCAGTCGGACAGGGGATAACGGCTACACCTTC. It translates to CASSRTGDNGYTF. J is TRBJ1-2 and V is TRBV6-4; 9 nucleotides agree with TRBD1. The ends lost 5 bases at V and 8 bases at J; junction bases unmatched: 6. The CDR3 is made up of 13 amino acids. The germline CDR1 and CDR2 sequences are MRHNA and SNTAGT.

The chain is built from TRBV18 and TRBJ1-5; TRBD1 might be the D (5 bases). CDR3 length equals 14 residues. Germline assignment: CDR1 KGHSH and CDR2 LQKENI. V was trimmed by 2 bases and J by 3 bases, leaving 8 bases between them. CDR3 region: CASSPGAANQPQHF. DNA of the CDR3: TGTGCCAGCTCACCAGGGGCGGCCAATCAGCCCCAGCATTTT.

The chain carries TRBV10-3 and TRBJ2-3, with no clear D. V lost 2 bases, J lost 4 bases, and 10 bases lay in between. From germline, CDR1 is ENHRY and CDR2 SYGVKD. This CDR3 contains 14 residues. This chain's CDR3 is CAISEGATADTQYF. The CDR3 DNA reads TGTGCCATCAGTGAGGGAGCGACTGCAGATACGCAGTATTTT.